These 19 T cell receptor beta chains were all obtained from the same sample, sequenced in a study of cytomegalovirus exposure and HLA in healthy donors. The PCR employed 60 Vbeta primers together with 13 Jbeta primers. Profiled with immunoSEQ multiplex PCR; TCRdb holds only in-frame clones, not every one. The data show 210,000 or so clones, around four fifths seen once. Source material: PBMCs. The receptors stem from a woman aged 40 to 50 in good health and CMV-seronegative.

The rearrangement uses TRBV5-6 and TRBJ2-1; the D gene is possibly TRBD1 (5 bases). Germline loops: CDR1 SGHDT, CDR2 YYEEEE. The CDR3 spans 15 residues. V was shortened by 0 bases and J by 0 bases, with 7 bases between the two germline ends. This CDR3 is CASSLGRASYNEQFF. CDR3 nucleotides: TGTGCCAGCAGCTTGGGCAGGGCCTCCTACAATGAGCAGTTCTTC.

The rearrangement uses TRBV10-1 and TRBJ2-7; 13 nucleotides align to TRBD2. The CDR3 spans 18 residues. The ends lost 6 bases at V and 7 bases at J; junction bases unmatched: 18. CDR1 is WNHNN and CDR2 is SYGVQD in the germline V gene (reference sequence). The CDR3 region has the DNA TGCGCCAGCAGGCTGGGACTAGCGGGGCACTCGGCCCCCATGGAGCAGTACTTC. As protein: CASRLGLAGHSAPMEQYF.

The chain combines TRBV19 with TRBJ2-7, with TRBD1 identical over 7 bases. Germline assignment: CDR1 LNHDA and CDR2 SQIVND (reference sequence). This CDR3 is built from 12 residues. V shed 5 bases and J 5 bases; nucleotides not matched to a gene: 3. Written as DNA, the CDR3 is TGTGCCAGTAGTCCCACAGGGGACGAGCAGTACTTC. Translated, it gives CASSPTGDEQYF.

J is TRBJ1-1 and V is TRBV15; D unresolved. Trimming shortened V by 5 bases and J by 6 bases, and 22 bases separated the two germline ends. Germline CDR1 reads LNHNV; CDR2 reads YYDKDF (reference sequence). The CDR3 loop spans 16 amino acids. The CDR3 DNA is TGTGCCACCAGCTCCACGGGCCGTTCCGGGAGCGCTGAAGCTTTCTTT. Translation gives CATSSTGRSGSAEAFF.

This sequence joins TRBV9 and TRBJ2-2; 9 bases line up with TRBD1. J lost 3 bases, V lost 0 bases, and 3 bases had no gene match. Germline V gene data show CDR1 as SGDLS and CDR2 as YYNGEE. The CDR3 contains 16 residues. The CDR3 spells CASSVEGTGYTGELFF. CDR3 bases: TGTGCCAGCAGCGTAGAGGGGACAGGGTACACCGGGGAGCTGTTTTTT.

This clone showed up just a few times. The V and J genes are TRBV10-2 and TRBJ1-4; D perhaps matches TRBD1 (6 bases). Looked up from germline, CDR1 is WSHSY and CDR2 is SAAADI. The CDR3 has 15 amino acids. V shed 2 bases and J shed 4 bases, with 11 bases lying between them. CDR3 nucleotides: TGCGCCAGCAGTGAGGGACAGCTAATTAATGAAAAACTGTTTTTT. Translating gives CASSEGQLINEKLFF.

The genes are TRBV9 and TRBJ1-1; no definite D call. This CDR3 is 12 amino acids long. V lost 3 bases to trimming and J lost 10 bases, with 13 bases between them. In germline, CDR1 is SGDLS, CDR2 YYNGEE. The CDR3 spells CASSGLGEGAFF. The CDR3 DNA follows: TGTGCCAGCAGCGGCCTGGGCGAGGGAGCTTTCTTT.

Only one count was recorded for this clone. V is TRBV12-5 and J is TRBJ2-1, with 10 nucleotides matching TRBD1. Germline loops: CDR1 LGHNT, CDR2 FRNRAP. The CDR3 loop spans 17 amino acids. The trim removed 1 base at V and 4 bases at J, leaving 7 bases unmatched. This chain's CDR3 is CASGLDVPGQGYNEQFF. Here the CDR3 DNA reads TGTGCTAGTGGTTTGGACGTACCGGGACAGGGGTACAATGAGCAGTTCTTC. Full variable domain (rest looked up from reference TRBV12-5 and TRBJ2-1): DARVTQTPRHKVTEMGQEVTMRCQPILGHNTVFWYRQTMMQGLELLAYFRNRAPLDDSGMPKDRFSAEMPDATLATLKIQPSEPRDSAVYFCASGLDVPGQGYNEQFFGPGTRLTVL.

With regard to this clone: The sample carries other DNA sequences with the same CDR3. V usage is TRBV4-3 and J usage is TRBJ1-4; perhaps TRBD1 as D (5 bases). Germline lookup yields CDR1 LGHNA and CDR2 YSLEER. The CDR3 is 15 residues long. Deletions cut 4 bases from V and 3 bases from J, with 12 bases between. The CDR3 spells CASSPGGWANEKLFF. The CDR3 nucleotides read TGCGCCAGCAGCCCGGGGGGTTGGGCTAATGAAAAACTGTTTTTT.

V and J are TRBV5-4 and TRBJ2-7; the match to TRBD1 covers 10 bases. CDR3 size: 16 residues. Trimming removed 4 bases from V and 6 bases from J; junction bases left unmatched: 13. Germline CDR1 reads SGHNT; CDR2 reads YYREEE (reference sequence). The CDR3: CASSPGGTGAWSEQYF. The CDR3 DNA follows: TGTGCCAGCAGCCCGGGGGGGACAGGGGCTTGGAGCGAGCAGTACTTC. The full variable domain, completed using reference TRBV5-4 and TRBJ2-7, is ETGVTQSPTHLIKTRGQQVTLRCSSQSGHNTVSWYQQALGQGPQFIFQYYREEENGRGNFPPRFSGLQFPNYSSELNVNALELDDSALYLCASSPGGTGAWSEQYFGPGTRLTVT.

This chain connects TRBV21-1 to TRBJ2-1; the table's D call TRBD1 went unverified against the DNA. TRBV21-1 is a listed pseudogene. The CDR3 has 18 residues. The CDR3 sequence is CASSKGPPNSRSYNEQFF. The CDR3, as DNA: TGTGCCAGCAGCAAAGGGCCTCCCAACAGTCGCTCCTACAATGAGCAGTTCTTC.

This chain links TRBV5-1 with TRBJ1-2; D unresolved. Trimming took off 1 base at V and 7 bases at J, with 14 bases between the two ends. The CDR3 consists of 14 residues. Germline CDR1 is SGHRS and CDR2 is YFSETQ. The CDR3 DNA reads TGCGCCAGCAGCTTGAAAGCCACCGTCGGTGGCTACACCTTC. This translates into CASSLKATVGGYTF.

J is TRBJ2-1 and V is TRBV19; 8 bases map to TRBD1. Unmatched junction bases numbered 9, after V lost 8 bases and J lost 6 bases. This CDR3 spans 14 amino acids. Germline V gives CDR1 LNHDA, CDR2 SQIVND (reference sequence). CDR3 region: CASSLGQGPNEQFF. The CDR3 bases are TGTGCCAGTTCACTCGGACAGGGCCCCAATGAGCAGTTCTTC.

The chain is built from TRBV13 and TRBJ1-1; 8 bases are shared with TRBD1. The CDR3 sequence is 14 residues long. Germline-derived CDR1 and CDR2 are PRHDT and FYEKMQ (reference sequence). J gave up 5 bases and V 0 bases, and 2 bases lay outside the gene matches. In DNA, the CDR3 is TGTGCCAGCAGCTTAGGTAGGACAGGGACTGAAGCTTTCTTT. Translation gives CASSLGRTGTEAFF.

This clone was counted a single time. The chain joins TRBV5-6 to TRBJ2-5; D gene ambiguous. The CDR3 spans 11 residues. Germline CDR1 is SGHDT and CDR2 is YYEEEE. V shed 3 bases and J shed 4 bases, with 4 bases lying between them. The CDR3 sequence is CASSSLETQYF. CDR3 DNA: TGTGCCAGCAGCTCCTTAGAGACCCAGTACTTC.

This chain connects TRBV6-1 to TRBJ2-1, with 10 bases identical to TRBD2. The CDR3 extends over 15 amino acids. Germline-derived CDR1 and CDR2 are MNHNS and SASEGT. V lost 8 bases and J lost 5; bases outside the gene matches: 9. The CDR3 DNA sequence: TGTGCCAGCGTGTCCCGGACTAGCGGTCACAATGAGCAGTTCTTC. It codes for CASVSRTSGHNEQFF.

The genes are TRBV29-1 and TRBJ1-4, with D unclear. Germline assignment: CDR1 SQVTM and CDR2 ANQGSEA. This CDR3 is built from 13 residues. V was clipped by 7 bases and J by 8 bases, with 17 bases between them. The CDR3 bases are TGCAGCGATCTCCGGGGTTTCGGGGAAAAACTGTTTTTT. It is translated as CSDLRGFGEKLFF.

This rearrangement joins TRBV9 to TRBJ1-2, with 7 nucleotides matching TRBD1. Germline CDR1 SGDLS, CDR2 YYNGEE. The length of the CDR3 is 15 residues. V was clipped by 4 bases and J by 5 bases; unmatched bases: 11. The CDR3 here is CASSLSGQALYGYTF. The CDR3, as DNA: TGTGCCAGCAGCTTAAGCGGACAGGCCTTATATGGCTACACCTTC.

Turning to this clone: Sequence at one end of the junction differs from germline and may be a read error. Distinct nucleotide sequences in the sample also encode this CDR3. The J gene is TRBJ1-1, the V gene TRBV7-9, with 8 bases identical to TRBD1. The CDR3 sequence is 18 residues long. CDR1 is SEHNR and CDR2 is FQNEAQ in the germline V gene (reference sequence). The CDR3 here is CASSPPTGTGSMNTEAFF. CDR3 bases: TGTGCCAGCAGCCCCCCTACCGGGACAGGTAGCATGAACACTGAGGCTTTCTTT.